Below are 6 T cell receptor beta chains sequenced from a single sample in a study of T cell responses to AZD1222 COVID-19 vaccine. Profiled with immunoSEQ multiplex PCR; TCRdb holds only in-frame clones, not every one. The sample yields 90,000 to 100,000 clones, 84% seen once. The material was peripheral blood, obtained 28 days after the second AZD1222 dose. The source is an adult who received the AZD1222 COVID-19 vaccine.

This clone has only one observation. The chain couples TRBV12-5 to TRBJ1-4; the D is unclear. This CDR3 has 14 residues. The V end was cut by 2 bases, the J end by 3 bases, with 7 bases between. Germline CDR1 and CDR2: LGHNT and FRNRAP. CDR3 amino acids: CASGLRDANEKLFF. The CDR3, as DNA: TGTGCTAGTGGTTTGAGGGATGCTAATGAAAAACTGTTTTTT.

This rearrangement joins TRBV5-1 to TRBJ2-5, with 9 bases lining up with TRBD2. The length of the CDR3 is 15 residues. The germline gives CDR1 SGHRS, CDR2 YFSETQ. After removal of 0 bases from V and 5 bases from J, the junction contained 5 bases not matched to a gene. The DNA of the CDR3 is TGCGCCAGCAGCTTGGTAGCGGGAGATCGGGAGACCCAGTACTTC. It specifies CASSLVAGDRETQYF. Variable domain in full (rest from reference TRBV5-1 and TRBJ2-5): KAGVTQTPRYLIKTRGQQVTLSCSPISGHRSVSWYQQTPGQGLQFLFEYFSETQRNKGNFPGRFSGRQFSNSRSEMNVSTLELGDSALYLCASSLVAGDRETQYFGPGTRLLVL.

The rearrangement links TRBV7-7 to TRBJ2-5, with TRBD2 matching 8 bases. V lost 0 bases and J lost 4; bases outside the gene matches: 4. The CDR3 has 15 amino acids. The germline gives CDR1 SSHAT, CDR2 FNYEAQ (reference sequence). The CDR3 spells CASSLARGGRETQYF. Here the CDR3 DNA reads TGTGCCAGCAGCTTAGCCCGGGGGGGCCGAGAGACCCAGTACTTC.

The chain is built from TRBV7-3 and TRBJ2-1; TRBD2 agrees at 9 bases. The germline V gene has CDR1 SGHTA and CDR2 FQGTGA. J gave up 6 bases and V 5 bases, and 8 bases lay outside the gene matches. The CDR3 sequence is 15 residues long. The CDR3 region has the DNA TGTGCCAGCAGCCCGGTCGGGACTAGCTCCAATGAGCAGTTCTTC. Translation: CASSPVGTSSNEQFF.

The V gene is TRBV3-1 (or the pseudogene TRBV3-2), the J gene TRBJ1-1, with TRBD1 identical over 7 bases. This CDR3 region has 14 residues. The germline gives CDR1 LGHDT, CDR2 YNNKEL (reference sequence). With V trimmed by 2 bases and J by 3 bases, 3 bases remained unmatched. The CDR3 loop reads CASSQRGQYTEAFF. The CDR3 DNA reads as TGTGCCAGCAGCCAACGGGGACAGTACACTGAAGCTTTCTTT.

The rearrangement uses TRBV12-3 or TRBV12-4 and TRBJ1-1; D is ambiguous. V lost 6 bases and J lost 1, with 9 bases in between. This CDR3 has 13 residues. The CDR3 region has the DNA TGTGCCAGCAGCCCGGGAGGGAACACTGAAGCTTTCTTT. Protein product: CASSPGGNTEAFF.